One and the same sample provided the 25 T cell receptor beta chains below, sequenced in a study of blood T cells in healthy people across ages. Through a sample-barcoded 5' primer and a J-beta primer mix, a second PCR was run for roughly 7 to 12 cycles. Each CDR3 protein gets one entry after TCRdb re-called the 5' RACE reads with MiXCR. Here the sample spans 780,000 or so distinct CDR3 sequences, about 56% being singletons. Sequenced sample: blood. These receptor sequences come from a man aged 35-49 years in good health.

The chain employs TRBV5-1 and TRBJ2-5, with 10 bases aligning to TRBD1. CDR3 size: 14 residues. The trim removed 3 bases at V and 3 bases at J, leaving 2 bases unmatched. Germline CDR1 is SGHRS and CDR2 is YFSETQ. The CDR3 protein is CASSSGQGKETQYF. CDR3 nucleotides: TGCGCCAGCAGCTCGGGACAGGGGAAAGAGACCCAGTACTTC.

The V call is TRBV6-1, the J call TRBJ1-3; D remains unclear. V lost 6 bases to trimming and J lost 0 bases, with 21 bases between them. The CDR3 has 18 residues. Germline CDR1 reads MNHNS; CDR2 reads SASEGT. The DNA of the CDR3 is TGTGCCAGCAGCTCAACTATCACCACTTTCATCTCTGGAAACACCATATATTTT. Its protein product is CASSSTITTFISGNTIYF.

The chain is built from TRBV5-1 and TRBJ1-4, with D perhaps TRBD1 (5 bases). Trimming cost V 0 bases and J 1 base, with 10 bases left between them. CDR1 and CDR2 (germline): SGHRS, YFSETQ. The CDR3 consists of 16 residues. The CDR3 DNA reads as TGCGCCAGCAGCTTGGCCTGGCAGGGAACTAATGAAAAACTGTTTTTT. Translating it yields CASSLAWQGTNEKLFF.

Comments on this clonotype: A junction end diverges from the germline sequence, so it may reflect a read error. This chain connects TRBV11-3 to TRBJ2-1; D ambiguous. Per germline, CDR1 SGHNT and CDR2 YENEEA. The CDR3 covers 15 residues. The DNA of the CDR3 is TGTGCCGGCAGCTTAGGAAGGGCAAGTCACAATGAGCAGTTCTTC. Translated, it gives CAGSLGRASHNEQFF. The variable domain in full, completed from reference TRBV11-3 and TRBJ2-1, reads EAGVVQSPRYKIIEKKQPVAFWCNPISGHNTLYWYLQNLGQGPELLIRYENEEAVDDSQLPKDRFSAERLKGVDSTLKIQPAELGDSAVYLCAGSLGRASHNEQFFGPGTRLTVL.

In its sample, this clonotype was seen a few times. The DNA for the CDR3 is TGTGCCAGCAGCCCACAGAACATCCAGCCCCAGCATTTT. This encodes CASSPQNIQPQHF. The rearrangement uses TRBV12-3 or TRBV12-4 and TRBJ1-5, with D uncertain. The CDR3 loop spans 13 amino acids. Trimming took off 6 bases at V and 7 bases at J, with 13 bases between the two ends.

This rearrangement joins TRBV7-9 to TRBJ2-7; TRBD2 agrees at 11 bases. This CDR3 spans 16 amino acids. V shed 5 bases and J 3 bases; nucleotides not matched to a gene: 9. Germline CDR1 is SEHNR and CDR2 is FQNEAQ (reference sequence). CDR3 in amino acids: CASSPRGLAEFYEQYF. The CDR3 region has the DNA TGTGCCAGCAGCCCGCGGGGACTAGCGGAGTTCTACGAGCAGTACTTC.

This clonotype was detected only a few times. This rearrangement joins TRBV4-2 to TRBJ2-4, with D maybe TRBD2 (6 bases). This CDR3 spans 15 amino acids. Deletions cut 0 bases from V and 13 bases from J, with 19 bases between. Germline V gene lookup returns CDR1 LGHNA and CDR2 YNFKEQ. Written as DNA, the CDR3 is TGTGCCAGCAGCCAAGATGCTAGGGACCCACGGGGGCAGTACTTC. Amino acids: CASSQDARDPRGQYF.

The chain uses TRBV27 and TRBJ2-7; 10 positions match TRBD1. This CDR3 is built from 14 residues. V gave up 11 bases and J gave up 6 bases; unmatched junction bases: 13. Germline lookup yields CDR1 MNHEY and CDR2 SMNVEV (reference sequence). The CDR3 nucleotides read TGTGCCTCCTTCCCCCGGGACAGGGGTACCGAGCAGTACTTC. Translated, it gives CASFPRDRGTEQYF.

The rearrangement uses TRBV28 and TRBJ2-4; D is possibly TRBD1 (6 bases). The J call is uncertain, as TRBJ2-7 better fits the DNA end. The CDR3 runs 14 residues. Germline loops: CDR1 MDHEN, CDR2 SYDVKM. The CDR3 DNA reads TGTGCCAGCAGTCCCTACAGGGTTCTTGGCGAGCAGTACTTC. Translating it yields CASSPYRVLGEQYF.

The J gene is TRBJ1-5, the V gene TRBV20-1; D ambiguous. V was trimmed by 1 base and J by 2 bases, leaving 12 bases between them. Germline lookup yields CDR1 DFQATT and CDR2 SNEGSKA (reference sequence). CDR3 size: 15 residues. This CDR3 is CSARVNSGRNQPQHF. The CDR3 nucleotides are TGCAGTGCTAGAGTAAACTCAGGTCGCAATCAGCCCCAGCATTTT.

This clonotype has just a few counts. V usage is TRBV12-3 or TRBV12-4 and J usage is TRBJ2-5, with 12 bases fitting TRBD1. Trimming cost V 5 bases and J 5 bases; bases outside gene matches: 24. CDR3 length equals 21 residues. CDR3 nucleotides: TGTGCCAGCAGTCTCCGGGACAGGGGGCTAAGAAGACGTGAACATATGGAGACCCAGTACTTC. Translation: CASSLRDRGLRRREHMETQYF.

The DNA for the CDR3 is TGTGCCAGCAGGGGCTTGGTGGAAGAGACCCAGTACTTC. It is translated as CASRGLVEETQYF. This chain connects TRBV2 to TRBJ2-5; D unclear. Trimming stripped 6 bases from V and 3 bases from J, with 11 bases between. In germline, CDR1 is SNHLY, CDR2 FYNNEI. The CDR3 runs to 13 residues.

The DNA for the CDR3 is TGTGCCAGCAGGACCCCCAAGGACGGAACCTACGAGCAGTACTTC. It yields the protein CASRTPKDGTYEQYF. The chain employs TRBV6-5 and TRBJ2-1; D remains unclear. The end of the DNA aligns better with TRBJ2-7, so the J call may be wrong. The CDR3 totals 15 residues. The germline V gene encodes CDR1 MNHEY and CDR2 SVGAGI.

This chain links TRBV18 with TRBJ1-2, with 8 bases that match TRBD1. V lost 5 bases and J lost 6; bases outside the gene matches: 11. Germline lookup yields CDR1 KGHSH and CDR2 LQKENI. The CDR3 spans 15 residues. CDR3 sequence reads: CASSNRRQGADGYTF. The CDR3 DNA follows: TGTGCCAGCTCAAACCGACGCCAGGGGGCTGATGGCTACACCTTC.

The V gene is TRBV12-3 or TRBV12-4, the J gene TRBJ2-1; D gene uncertain. The CDR3 is 14 amino acids. Trimming stripped 1 base from V and 2 bases from J, with 6 bases between. The CDR3 reads CASSLGSPYNEQFF. CDR3 DNA sequence: TGTGCCAGCAGTTTAGGCAGTCCCTACAATGAGCAGTTCTTC.

V is TRBV6-2 or TRBV6-3 and J is TRBJ2-7; a weak D match, TRBD2 (5 bases). The germline CDR1 and CDR2 sequences are MNHEY and SVGEGT. CDR3 size: 15 residues. The germline V and J ends were trimmed by 6 bases and 0 bases, with 15 bases remaining between them. CDR3 bases: TGTGCCAGCAGCCGCTTCGTCGGGGACTCCTACGAGCAGTACTTC. Amino acids: CASSRFVGDSYEQYF.

The chain couples TRBV29-1 to TRBJ1-6, with D perhaps matching TRBD1 (5 bases). From germline, CDR1 is SQVTM and CDR2 ANQGSEA. V lost 6 bases and J 6 bases, leaving 12 bases between the germline ends. The length of the CDR3 is 13 residues. The CDR3 region has the DNA TGCAGCGTGGCCCGGGACGTTAATTCACCCCTCCACTTT. Its translation is CSVARDVNSPLHF. Variable domain in full (rest from reference TRBV29-1 and TRBJ1-6): SAVISQKPSRDICQRGTSLTIQCQVDSQVTMMFWYRQQPGQSLTLIATANQGSEATYESGFVIDKFPISRPNLTFSTLTVSNMSPEDSSIYLCSVARDVNSPLHFGNGTRLTVT.

The rearrangement joins TRBV4-1 to TRBJ2-1, with 10 bases matching TRBD2. Germline V gene data show CDR1 as MGHRA and CDR2 as YSYEKL. The CDR3 is made up of 17 amino acids. V lost 0 bases, J lost 4 bases, and 6 bases stayed unmatched. Here the CDR3 DNA reads TGCGCCAGCAGCCAAGATCCAGGACTAGCGGTTTACAATGAGCAGTTCTTC. Protein sequence: CASSQDPGLAVYNEQFF.

The chain couples TRBV9 to TRBJ2-1; TRBD2 matches at 13 bases. In germline, CDR1 is SGDLS, CDR2 YYNGEE. The V gene end was trimmed by 0 bases and the J gene end by 3 bases; junction bases not matched to a gene: 6. This CDR3 has 18 residues. DNA of the CDR3: TGTGCCAGCAGCGTAGACGGGACTAGCGGGACCTTCTACAATGAGCAGTTCTTC. Translated: CASSVDGTSGTFYNEQFF. Drawing the rest from reference TRBV9 and TRBJ2-1, the complete variable domain is DSGVTQTPKHLITATGQRVTLRCSPRSGDLSVYWYQQSLDQGLQFLIQYYNGEERAKGNILERFSAQQFPDLHSELNLSSLELGDSALYFCASSVDGTSGTFYNEQFFGPGTRLTVL.

This clonotype has just one count. The V call is TRBV28, the J call TRBJ1-2; D ambiguous. Deletions cut 4 bases from V and 1 base from J, with 7 bases between. From germline, CDR1 is MDHEN and CDR2 SYDVKM. CDR3 length equals 13 residues. The CDR3 loop is CASSSRINYGYTF. CDR3 sequence (DNA): TGTGCCAGCAGTTCGCGGATTAACTATGGCTACACCTTC.

This clonotype was observed a handful of times. The chain combines TRBV20-1 with TRBJ2-1; no reliable D call. The CDR3 totals 12 residues. Trimming left V 1 base short and J 8 bases short, with 9 bases between. The germline V gene encodes CDR1 DFQATT and CDR2 SNEGSKA (reference sequence). The DNA of the CDR3 is TGCAGTGCTAGAGTGGCCGCGGATGAGCAGTTCTTC. Residues: CSARVAADEQFF.

This clonotype was seen a handful of times. This chain links TRBV5-6 with TRBJ1-2; 7 nucleotides match TRBD1. The CDR3 spans 15 residues. The germline V gene encodes CDR1 SGHDT and CDR2 YYEEEE. The trim removed 0 bases at V and 5 bases at J, leaving 7 bases unmatched. In DNA, the CDR3 is TGTGCCAGCAGCTTGGAGCAGGGGGTCGTGTATGGCTACACCTTC. Residues: CASSLEQGVVYGYTF.

This clonotype occurred a few times. The chain carries TRBV27 and TRBJ2-5; D ambiguous. V was pared by 2 bases and J by 0 bases, with 4 bases between. This CDR3 comprises 13 residues. Per germline, CDR1 MNHEY and CDR2 SMNVEV (reference sequence). The CDR3 bases are TGTGCCAGCAGTTTACAATACCAAGAGACCCAGTACTTC. The encoded protein is CASSLQYQETQYF.

V gene TRBV2 combines with J gene TRBJ1-4; no clear D gene. The CDR3 totals 14 residues. Germline CDR1 is SNHLY and CDR2 is FYNNEI. V dropped 1 base and J dropped 7 bases, with 10 bases sitting between them. CDR3 sequence reads: CASSEGRGSEKLFF. Written as DNA, the CDR3 is TGTGCCAGCAGTGAAGGTCGGGGAAGTGAAAAACTGTTTTTT.

This sequence joins TRBV7-2 and TRBJ1-1; D gene unclear. There are 14 residues in the CDR3. The germline CDR1 and CDR2 sequences are SGHTA and FQGNSA. V was clipped by 5 bases and J by 1 base, with 11 bases between them. DNA of the CDR3: TGTGCCAGCAGCACGCGCGGAGGGAACACTGAAGCTTTCTTT. This encodes CASSTRGGNTEAFF.